What follows describes a single TCR beta chain. Only a few counts were recorded for this clone. A read error is likely here: a far larger clone is one base away. This sample also contains other DNA sequences that code for the same CDR3. This specimen's time point label, interpreted: acute infectious mononucleosis, at clinical presentation within 2 weeks of symptom onset (visit 1). The study tracked CD8 T cell responses to two immunodominant EBV epitopes, BRLF1 109 (YVL-BR) and BMLF1 280 (GLC-BM), over primary infection. Primary EBV infection was taken to be indicated by a positive serum heterophile antibody test and EBV viral capsid antigen-specific IgM. Magnetic positive selection (MACS) was first used to enrich total CD8 T cells from PBMCs. A FACSAria III was used to sort live CD3+ CD8+ tetramer+ cells to over 95% purity. A PE-conjugated tetramer loaded with the BRLF1 109-117 peptide was used for cell sorting. Directly ex vivo after tetramer sorting, the TCR repertoires of EBV epitope-specific CD8 T cells were deep-sequenced at acute infection and at convalescence. A few people aged roughly 18 to 30 with clinical acute infectious mononucleosis and laboratory evidence of primary EBV infection were used as donors. Heparinized peripheral blood was collected when donors presented clinically with mononucleosis symptoms and again about 6 months afterward. Ficoll-Paque density gradient centrifugation was used to isolate PBMCs.

These data belong to a study of blood T cell repertoires in acute mononucleosis (dated by TCRdb to 2020 to 2022). Describing the broader study: Acute-phase samples were taken within 2 weeks of symptom onset, representing the primary response. In acute infection, YVL-BR-specific cells made up a mean of roughly 2.2% of blood CD8 T cells and GLC-BM-specific cells made up a mean of approximately 1.2%. The mean EBV load in blood was 3.5 to 4 log10 genome copies per million B cells during acute infection, compared with about 2.8 at convalescence. What the research found in general, with its limitations: The low acute-to-convalescent clonotype overlap might be partly explained by sampling error, because only a fraction of each donor's blood was analyzed. Only approximately 9.2% of unique acute clonotypes persisted into convalescence, yet these made up most of the response; new diverse de novo clonotypes seemingly replaced the rest. With only a few donors in the cohort, group averages were based on very few individuals. In TCR repertoire selection for BRLF1 (YVL-BR), TCRalpha CDR3 motifs had a dominant role, while TCRbeta had a minimal role.

For TCR profiling, total RNA from no fewer than 8,500 sorted tetramer+ CD8 T cells was reverse transcribed into cDNA. CDR3 regions were amplified by PCR with primers annealing to V and J regions, adding unique molecular identifiers to track templates. TCRalpha and TCRbeta chains were profiled using the immunoSEQ platform, including its sequencing and error-correction standards. As for the original processing: Clonal copy numbers were corrected for sequencing and PCR errors, and CDR3s were defined per IMGT conventions. Only productive rearrangements were analyzed, using immunoSEQ Analyzer versions 2.0 and 3.0, with gene-pairing frequencies processed further in Microsoft Excel. Circos plots were used to display V-J pairings, and MEME together with a custom motifSearch program was used to find CDR3 motifs. The OLGA algorithm was used to calculate the probability of generation of TCR sequences. Clonotypes found at both visits were termed persistent, clonotypes found only in the acute phase were termed nonpersistent, and clonotypes found only at convalescence were termed de novo. Any amino acid clonotype used by more than one donor was defined as a public TCR. TCRdb carries this immuneACCESS record with in-frame sequences only. Its versions omit some clonotypes, under half of them owing to an unresolved V gene in the studies checked, with the rest unexplained. Clone size and the V and J calls come from that table; the DNA yielded D and trimming. The sample records 6,000 to 8,500 clones, less than 30% of which are singletons. Around 30% of the sample lies in the top ten.

From the cysteine through the phenylalanine, the CDR3 covers 13 amino acids. CDR3 DNA is the only sequence kept; it has 39 bases, read in frame from the first base. The germline V gene supplies CDR1 SQVTM and CDR2 ANQGSEA. The V end loses 4 bases and the J end loses 5 bases, and a stretch of 12 bases separates them. This clonotype was sampled from a woman younger than 30 with infectious mononucleosis caused by EBV. The sample consisted of EBV YVL epitope tetramer+ CD8+ T cells sorted from PBMCs, taken during acute infectious mononucleosis. The cell subset or site label corresponds to: CD8 T cells binding a tetramer with EBV BRLF1 109-117 peptide (YVL-BR). This chain joins TRBV29-1 to TRBJ2-1, with the D gene not confidently named. The DNA sequence reads TGCAGCGTTGTGGCAGGCTCAAACAATGAGCAGTTCTTC. This is translated as CSVVAGSNNEQFF.